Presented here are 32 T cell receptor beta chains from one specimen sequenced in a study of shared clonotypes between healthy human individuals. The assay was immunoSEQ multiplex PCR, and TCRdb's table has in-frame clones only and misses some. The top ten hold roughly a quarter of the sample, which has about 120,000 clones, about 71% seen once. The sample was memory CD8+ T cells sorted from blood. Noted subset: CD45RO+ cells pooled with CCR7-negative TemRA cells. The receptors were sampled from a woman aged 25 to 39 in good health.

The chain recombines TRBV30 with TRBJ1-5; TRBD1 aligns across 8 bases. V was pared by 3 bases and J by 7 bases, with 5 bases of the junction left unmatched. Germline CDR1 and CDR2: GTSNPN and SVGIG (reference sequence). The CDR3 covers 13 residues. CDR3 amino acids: CAWSATGDQPQHF. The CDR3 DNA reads TGTGCCTGGAGCGCGACAGGGGACCAGCCCCAGCATTTT.

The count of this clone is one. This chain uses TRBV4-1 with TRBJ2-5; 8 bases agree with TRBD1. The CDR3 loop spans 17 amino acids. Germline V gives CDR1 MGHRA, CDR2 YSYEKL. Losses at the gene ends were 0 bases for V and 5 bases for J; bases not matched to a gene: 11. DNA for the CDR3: TGCGCCAGCAGCCAAGATTCTCCGGACAGGGTTGGTGAGACCCAGTACTTC. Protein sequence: CASSQDSPDRVGETQYF.

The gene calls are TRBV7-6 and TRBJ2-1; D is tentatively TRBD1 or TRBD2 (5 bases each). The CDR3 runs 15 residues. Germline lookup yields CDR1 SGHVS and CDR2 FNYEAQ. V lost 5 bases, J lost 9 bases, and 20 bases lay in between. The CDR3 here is CASSTGTLRSGEQFF. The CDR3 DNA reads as TGTGCCAGCAGCACCGGGACCCTTCGCTCCGGTGAGCAGTTCTTC.

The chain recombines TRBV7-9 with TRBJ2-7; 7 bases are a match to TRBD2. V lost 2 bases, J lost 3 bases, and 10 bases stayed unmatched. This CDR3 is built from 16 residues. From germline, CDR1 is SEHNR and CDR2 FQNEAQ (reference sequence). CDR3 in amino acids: CASSLLSGEGNYEQYF. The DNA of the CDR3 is TGTGCCAGCAGCTTATTGTCGGGGGAGGGAAACTACGAGCAGTACTTC.

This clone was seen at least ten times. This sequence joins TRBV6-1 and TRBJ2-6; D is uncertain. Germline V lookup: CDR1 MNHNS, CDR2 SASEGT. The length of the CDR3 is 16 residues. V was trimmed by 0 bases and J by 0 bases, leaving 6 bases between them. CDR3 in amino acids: CASSEAPASGANVLTF. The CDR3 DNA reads TGTGCCAGCAGTGAAGCCCCCGCCTCTGGGGCCAACGTCCTGACTTTC.

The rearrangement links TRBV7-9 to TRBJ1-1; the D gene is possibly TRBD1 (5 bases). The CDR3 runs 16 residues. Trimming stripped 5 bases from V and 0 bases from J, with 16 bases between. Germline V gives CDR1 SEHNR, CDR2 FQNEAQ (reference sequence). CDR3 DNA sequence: TGTGCCAGCAGCGGACACCGACACTTGATGAACACTGAAGCTTTCTTT. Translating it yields CASSGHRHLMNTEAFF. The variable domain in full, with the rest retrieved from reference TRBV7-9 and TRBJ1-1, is DTGVSQNPRHKITKRGQNVTFRCDPISEHNRLYWYRQTLGQGPEFLTYFQNEAQLEKSRLLSDRFSAERPKGSFSTLEIQRTEQGDSAMYLCASSGHRHLMNTEAFFGQGTRLTVV.

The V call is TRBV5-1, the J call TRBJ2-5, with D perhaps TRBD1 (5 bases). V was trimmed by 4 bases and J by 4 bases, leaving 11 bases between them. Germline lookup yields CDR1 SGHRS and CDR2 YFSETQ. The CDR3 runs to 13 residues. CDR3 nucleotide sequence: TGCGCCAGCAGCCAGGGTGGTCCAGAGACCCAGTACTTC. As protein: CASSQGGPETQYF.

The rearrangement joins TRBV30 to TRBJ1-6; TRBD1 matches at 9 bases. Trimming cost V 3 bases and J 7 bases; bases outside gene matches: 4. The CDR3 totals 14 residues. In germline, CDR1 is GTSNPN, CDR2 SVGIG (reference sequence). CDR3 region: CAWRRQGDNSPLHF. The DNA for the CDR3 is TGTGCCTGGAGACGACAGGGGGACAATTCACCCCTCCACTTT.

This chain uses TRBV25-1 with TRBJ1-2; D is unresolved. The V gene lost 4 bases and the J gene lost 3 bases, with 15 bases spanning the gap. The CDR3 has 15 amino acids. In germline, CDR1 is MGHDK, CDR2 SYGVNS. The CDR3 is CASSGSVGLDYGYTF. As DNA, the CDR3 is TGTGCCAGCAGTGGGTCAGTTGGGCTGGACTATGGCTACACCTTC.

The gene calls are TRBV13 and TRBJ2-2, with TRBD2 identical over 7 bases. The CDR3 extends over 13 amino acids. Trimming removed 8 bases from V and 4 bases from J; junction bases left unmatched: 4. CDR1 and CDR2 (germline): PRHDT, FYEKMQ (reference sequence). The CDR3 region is CASGGEGTGELFF. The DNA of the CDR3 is TGTGCCAGCGGAGGGGAGGGCACCGGGGAGCTGTTTTTT.

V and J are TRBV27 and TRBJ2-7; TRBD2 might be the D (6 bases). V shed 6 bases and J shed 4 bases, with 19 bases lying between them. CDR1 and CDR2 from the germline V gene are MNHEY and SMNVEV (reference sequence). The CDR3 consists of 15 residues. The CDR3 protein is CASRAGSGAGYEQYF. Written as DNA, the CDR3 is TGTGCCAGCAGGGCGGGGTCGGGAGCGGGTTACGAGCAGTACTTC.

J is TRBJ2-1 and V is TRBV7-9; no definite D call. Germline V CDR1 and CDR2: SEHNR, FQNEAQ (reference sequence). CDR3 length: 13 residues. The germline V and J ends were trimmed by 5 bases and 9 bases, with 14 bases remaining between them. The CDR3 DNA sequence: TGTGCCAGCAGCCAAACCCCTAGGGCTGAGCAGTTCTTC. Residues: CASSQTPRAEQFF.

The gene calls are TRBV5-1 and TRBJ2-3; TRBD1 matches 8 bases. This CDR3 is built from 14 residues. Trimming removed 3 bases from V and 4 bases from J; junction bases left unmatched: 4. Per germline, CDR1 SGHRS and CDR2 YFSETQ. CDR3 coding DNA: TGCGCCAGCAGCTCCCTGGACAGGGCAGATACGCAGTATTTT. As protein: CASSSLDRADTQYF. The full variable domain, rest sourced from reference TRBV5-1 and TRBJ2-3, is KAGVTQTPRYLIKTRGQQVTLSCSPISGHRSVSWYQQTPGQGLQFLFEYFSETQRNKGNFPGRFSGRQFSNSRSEMNVSTLELGDSALYLCASSSLDRADTQYFGPGTRLTVL.

The CDR3: CASSLLAGAYYEQYF. The CDR3 coding sequence is TGTGCCAGCAGCTTGCTAGCGGGAGCCTACTACGAGCAGTACTTC. The rearrangement uses TRBV5-6 and TRBJ2-7; 10 positions match TRBD2. CDR1 SGHDT and CDR2 YYEEEE come from the germline V gene. Trimming at V came to 1 base and at J to 3 bases, leaving 4 bases not matched to a gene. The CDR3 is 15 amino acids.

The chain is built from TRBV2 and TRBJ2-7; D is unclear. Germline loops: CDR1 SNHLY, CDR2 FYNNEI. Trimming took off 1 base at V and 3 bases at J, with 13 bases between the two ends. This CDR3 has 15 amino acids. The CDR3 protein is CASSEGLPGVYEQYF. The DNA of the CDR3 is TGTGCCAGCAGTGAAGGTTTGCCAGGCGTCTACGAGCAGTACTTC.

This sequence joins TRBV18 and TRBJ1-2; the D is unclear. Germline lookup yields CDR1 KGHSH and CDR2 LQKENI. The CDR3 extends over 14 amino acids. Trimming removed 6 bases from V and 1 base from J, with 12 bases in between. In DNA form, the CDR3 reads TGTGCCAGCTCCCTGGACCGAAGTAACTATGGCTACACCTTC. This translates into CASSLDRSNYGYTF.

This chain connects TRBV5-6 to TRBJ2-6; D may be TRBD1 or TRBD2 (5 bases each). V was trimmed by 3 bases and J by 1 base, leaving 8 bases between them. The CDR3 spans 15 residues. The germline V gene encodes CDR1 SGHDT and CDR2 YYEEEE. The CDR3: CASSSRGSGANVLTF. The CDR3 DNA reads TGTGCCAGCAGCTCGAGGGGTTCTGGGGCCAACGTCCTGACTTTC.

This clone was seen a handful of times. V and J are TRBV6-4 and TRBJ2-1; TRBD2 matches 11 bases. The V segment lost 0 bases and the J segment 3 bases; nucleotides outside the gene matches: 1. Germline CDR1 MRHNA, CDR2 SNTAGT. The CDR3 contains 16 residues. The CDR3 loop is CASSDSGTSGYNEQFF. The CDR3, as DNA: TGTGCCAGCAGTGACTCCGGGACTAGCGGCTACAATGAGCAGTTCTTC.

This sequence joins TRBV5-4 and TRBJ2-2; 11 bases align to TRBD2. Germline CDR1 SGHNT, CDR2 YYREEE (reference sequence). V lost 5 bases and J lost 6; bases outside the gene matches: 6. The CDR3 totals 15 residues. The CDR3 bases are TGTGCCAGCAGGCTAGCGGGAGGAAGGCCCGGGGAGCTGTTTTTT. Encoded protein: CASRLAGGRPGELFF.

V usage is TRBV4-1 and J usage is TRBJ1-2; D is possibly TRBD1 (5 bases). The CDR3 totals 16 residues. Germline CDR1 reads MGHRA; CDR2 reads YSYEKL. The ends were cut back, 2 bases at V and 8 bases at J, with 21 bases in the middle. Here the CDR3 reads CASSQTTGAGPSGYTF. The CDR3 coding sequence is TGCGCCAGCAGCCAAACCACAGGAGCAGGCCCCAGCGGCTACACCTTC.

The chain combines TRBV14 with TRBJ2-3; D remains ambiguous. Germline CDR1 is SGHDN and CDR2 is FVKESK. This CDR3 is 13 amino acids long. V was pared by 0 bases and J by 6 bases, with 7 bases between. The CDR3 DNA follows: TGTGCCAGCAGCCAAGAGGTTTCGGATACGCAGTATTTT. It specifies CASSQEVSDTQYF.

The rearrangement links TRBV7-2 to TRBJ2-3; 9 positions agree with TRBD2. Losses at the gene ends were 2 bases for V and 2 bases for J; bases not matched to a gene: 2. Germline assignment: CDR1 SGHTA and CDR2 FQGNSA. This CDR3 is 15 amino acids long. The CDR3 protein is CASSLLAGDTDTQYF. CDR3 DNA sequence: TGTGCCAGCAGCTTATTAGCGGGAGACACAGATACGCAGTATTTT.

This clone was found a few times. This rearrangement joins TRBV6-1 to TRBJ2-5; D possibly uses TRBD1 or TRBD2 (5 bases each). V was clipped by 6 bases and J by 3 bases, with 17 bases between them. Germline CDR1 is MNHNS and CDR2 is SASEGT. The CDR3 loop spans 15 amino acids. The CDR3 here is CASSLLAGSEETQYF. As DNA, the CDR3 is TGTGCCAGCAGCCTATTAGCAGGGAGCGAAGAGACCCAGTACTTC.

CDR3 in DNA: TGTGCCAGCAGCAAGGACGAGGATGGCTACACCTTC. Translating it yields CASSKDEDGYTF. The chain links TRBV5-4 to TRBJ1-2, with D hard to call. The CDR3 length is 12 residues. Trimming pared 4 bases from V and 6 bases from J, leaving 10 bases between. The germline V gene encodes CDR1 SGHNT and CDR2 YYREEE (reference sequence).

As DNA, the CDR3 is TGTGCCAGCAGTGAATTGGGGGGCGACCGGGATCAGCCCCAGCATTTT. Its protein is CASSELGGDRDQPQHF. The gene calls are TRBV25-1 and TRBJ1-5; maybe TRBD1 (6 bases). Per germline, CDR1 MGHDK and CDR2 SYGVNS. The CDR3 consists of 16 residues. V shed 1 base and J shed 5 bases, with 15 bases lying between them.

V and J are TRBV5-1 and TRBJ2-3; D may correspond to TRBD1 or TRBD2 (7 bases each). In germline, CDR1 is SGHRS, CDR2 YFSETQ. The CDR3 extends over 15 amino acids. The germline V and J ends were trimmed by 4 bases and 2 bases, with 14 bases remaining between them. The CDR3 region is CASSPWEGATDTQYF. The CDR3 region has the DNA TGCGCCAGCAGCCCGTGGGAGGGGGCCACAGATACGCAGTATTTT.

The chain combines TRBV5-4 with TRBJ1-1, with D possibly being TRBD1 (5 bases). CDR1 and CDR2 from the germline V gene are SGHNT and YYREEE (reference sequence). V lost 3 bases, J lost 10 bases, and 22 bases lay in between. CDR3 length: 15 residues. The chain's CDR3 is CASSSGGVRNEGAFF. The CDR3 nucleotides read TGTGCCAGCAGCTCCGGGGGGGTCCGGAACGAGGGAGCTTTCTTT.

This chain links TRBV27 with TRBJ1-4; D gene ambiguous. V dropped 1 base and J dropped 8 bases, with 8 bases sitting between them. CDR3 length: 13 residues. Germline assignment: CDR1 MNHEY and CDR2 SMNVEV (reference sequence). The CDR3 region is CASSLWLGEKLFF. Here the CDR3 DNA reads TGTGCCAGCAGTTTATGGTTGGGGGAAAAACTGTTTTTT.

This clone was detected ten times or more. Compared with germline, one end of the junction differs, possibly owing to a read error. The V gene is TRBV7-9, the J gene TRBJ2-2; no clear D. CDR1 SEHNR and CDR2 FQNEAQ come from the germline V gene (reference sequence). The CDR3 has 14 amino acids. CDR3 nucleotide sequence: TGTGCCAGCACCTTACGTGGTTACACCGGGGAGCTGTTTTTT. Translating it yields CASTLRGYTGELFF. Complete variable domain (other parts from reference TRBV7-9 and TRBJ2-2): DTGVSQNPRHKITKRGQNVTFRCDPISEHNRLYWYRQTLGQGPEFLTYFQNEAQLEKSRLLSDRFSAERPKGSFSTLEIQRTEQGDSAMYLCASTLRGYTGELFFGEGSRLTVL.

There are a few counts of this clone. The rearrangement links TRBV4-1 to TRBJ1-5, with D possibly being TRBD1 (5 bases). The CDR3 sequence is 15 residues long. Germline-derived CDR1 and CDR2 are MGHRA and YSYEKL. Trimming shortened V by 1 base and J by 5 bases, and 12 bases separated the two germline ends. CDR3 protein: CASSQGAKGDQPQHF. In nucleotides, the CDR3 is TGCGCCAGCAGCCAAGGTGCGAAAGGGGATCAGCCCCAGCATTTT.

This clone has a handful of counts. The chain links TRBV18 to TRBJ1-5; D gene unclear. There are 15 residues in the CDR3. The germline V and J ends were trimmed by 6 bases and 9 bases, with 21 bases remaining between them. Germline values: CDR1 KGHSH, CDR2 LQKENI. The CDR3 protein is CASSLSPHMGWPQHF. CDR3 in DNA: TGTGCCAGCTCCCTAAGCCCTCATATGGGTTGGCCCCAGCATTTT. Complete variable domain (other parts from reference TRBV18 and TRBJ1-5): NAGVMQNPRHLVRRRGQEARLRCSPMKGHSHVYWYRQLPEEGLKFMVYLQKENIIDESGMPKERFSAEFPKEGPSILRIQQVVRGDSAAYFCASSLSPHMGWPQHFGDGTRLSIL.

This CDR3 reads CASAYPGTTYNEQFF. Here the CDR3 DNA reads TGTGCCAGCGCTTACCCCGGGACGACCTACAATGAGCAGTTCTTC. The chain recombines TRBV27 with TRBJ2-1; the D call may be TRBD1 or TRBD2 (5 bases each). Germline CDR1 reads MNHEY; CDR2 reads SMNVEV (reference sequence). The CDR3 runs to 15 residues. With 8 bases removed from V and 2 bases from J, the gap between germline ends came to 16 bases.